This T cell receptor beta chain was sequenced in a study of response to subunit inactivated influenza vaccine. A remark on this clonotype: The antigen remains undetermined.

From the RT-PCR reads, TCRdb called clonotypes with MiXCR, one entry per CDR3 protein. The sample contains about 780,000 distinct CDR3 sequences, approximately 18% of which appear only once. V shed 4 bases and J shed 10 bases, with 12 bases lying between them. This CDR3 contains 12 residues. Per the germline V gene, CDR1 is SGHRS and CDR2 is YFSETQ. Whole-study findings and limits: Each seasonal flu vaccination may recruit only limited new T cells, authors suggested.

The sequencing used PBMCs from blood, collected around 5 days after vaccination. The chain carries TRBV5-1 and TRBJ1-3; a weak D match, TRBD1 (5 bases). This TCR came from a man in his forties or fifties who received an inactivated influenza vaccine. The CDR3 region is CASSLSGETIYF. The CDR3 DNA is TGCGCCAGCAGCCTGTCGGGGGAGACCATATATTTT.